A selection of T cell receptor beta chains follows, all from one sample in a study of T cells in Graves' hyperthyroidism and ophthalmopathy. TCRdb reanalysed the multiplex PCR reads using MiXCR and keeps one entry per CDR3 protein. The repertoire holds a few hundred thousand distinct CDR3 sequences, with about 15% as singletons. The source material was blood. The receptors come from a woman younger than 45 with Graves' hyperthyroidism. The CDR3 runs from the conserved cysteine through the conserved F or W. D genes are given only for firm matches. Clone sizes are given selectively: once, few, many, or a class where the clone is expanded.

V gene	clone size	D gene	J gene	CDR3 DNA	CDR3 protein
TRBV5-1	.	.	TRBJ1-1	TGCGCCAGCAGCTTGGATGGGTCTTGGGCTTTCTTT	CASSLDGSWAFF
TRBV29-1	.	.	TRBJ2-3	TGCAGCGTTGAACTCGCGACAGATACGCAGTATTTT	CSVELATDTQYF
TRBV6-2/TRBV6-3	.	.	TRBJ2-7	TGTGCCAGCAGTTACTCAACTAGCAACCACTACGAGCAGTACTTC	CASSYSTSNHYEQYF
TRBV2	.	.	TRBJ1-6	TGTGCCGGGGGGGCAGGATATAATTCACCCCTCCACTTT	CAGGAGYNSPLHF
TRBV2	.	TRBD1	TRBJ2-4	TGTGCCAGCAGGGTAGACAGGGGAAACATTCAGTACTTC	CASRVDRGNIQYF
TRBV20-1	many	.	TRBJ1-1	TGCAGTGCTAGAATCTTCCAGAACACTGAAGCTTTCTTT	CSARIFQNTEAFF
TRBV20-1	many	TRBD2	TRBJ2-7	TGCAGTGCTAGTACTAGCGGGAGGGCCTACGAGCAGTACTTC	CSASTSGRAYEQYF
TRBV29-1	.	TRBD2	TRBJ2-3	TGCACCACCGGAGGGAGCGGGAGTTCAGGTACGCAGTATTTT	CTTGGSGSSGTQYF
TRBV28	few	.	TRBJ1-6	TGTGCCAGCCGGTTGGGGGGTTATAATTCACCCCTCCACTTT	CASRLGGYNSPLHF
TRBV3-1	many	TRBD1	TRBJ1-6	TGTGCCAGCAGCCAATGGGACAGAGATAATTCACCCCTCCACTTT	CASSQWDRDNSPLHF
TRBV5-1	many	.	TRBJ1-1	TGCGCCAGCAGCCGCAGGGAAAACACTGAAGCTTTCTTT	CASSRRENTEAFF
TRBV20-1	few	TRBD1	TRBJ2-4	TGCAGTGCTAGAGCCGACAGGGGGACGTACTTC	CSARADRGTYF
TRBV6-1	many	TRBD1	TRBJ1-1	TGTGCCAGCAGTTGGACAGGGGGCGTGAACACTGAAGCTTTCTTT	CASSWTGGVNTEAFF
TRBV7-2	many	.	TRBJ1-1	TGTGCCAGCAGCCTACGGCCCCTCCAGGACCCTGAAGCTTTCTTT	CASSLRPLQDPEAFF
TRBV14	.	.	TRBJ2-6	TGTGCCAGCAGCCATTGGTCCGAAGGTCCCTCTGGGGCCAACGTCCTGACTTTC	CASSHWSEGPSGANVLTF
TRBV7-2	many	.	TRBJ1-5	TGTGCCAGCAGCTTACTTCCGGAGGGATATAGCAATCAGCCCCAGCATTTT	CASSLLPEGYSNQPQHF
TRBV3-1	many	.	TRBJ2-3	TGTGCCAGCAGCCAATCCCCAGTTGCTACGCAGTATTTT	CASSQSPVATQYF
TRBV12-5	many	.	TRBJ1-1	TGTGCTAGTGGTTTGGTCTCAGGGAGTGGCACTGAAGCTTTCTTT	CASGLVSGSGTEAFF
TRBV7-9	many	TRBD2	TRBJ2-7	TGTGCCAGCAGCTTACGGGAGGAGAGCGAGCAGTACTTC	CASSLREESEQYF
TRBV2	many	.	TRBJ2-6	TGTGCCAGTGGTGGGGCCAACGTCCTGACTTTC	CASGGANVLTF
TRBV24-1	few	.	TRBJ1-6	TGTGCCACCCCTCACACCCTGGGATCACCCCTCCACTTT	CATPHTLGSPLHF
TRBV15	.	.	TRBJ2-5	TGTGCCACCAGCAGATGGGACACGGCAAGACAAGAGACCCAGTACTTC	CATSRWDTARQETQYF
TRBV9	few	.	TRBJ1-1	TGTGCCAGCAGCGTTCGTCCCAAAGGAGACACTGAAGCTTTCTTT	CASSVRPKGDTEAFF
TRBV12-3/TRBV12-4	many	.	TRBJ1-2	TGTGCCAGCAGTTTATCCGGGGGAGGGCTCTATGGCTACACCTTC	CASSLSGGGLYGYTF
TRBV11-1	many	TRBD1	TRBJ2-7	TGTGCCAGCAGCGAAAACCGGGACAGGCGGGAGCAGTACTTC	CASSENRDRREQYF
TRBV19	few	.	TRBJ1-1	TGTGCCGGCCGATCAGGGACGGCGAACACTGAAGCTTTCTTT	CAGRSGTANTEAFF
TRBV12-3/TRBV12-4	many	TRBD1	TRBJ2-7	TGTGCCAGCAGTTTTTATACAGGGGGCAGCGAGCAGTACTTC	CASSFYTGGSEQYF
TRBV30	many	TRBD1	TRBJ1-1	TGTGCCTGGAGACACCGCGGGACAGGGGTCTTCACTGAAGCTTTCTTT	CAWRHRGTGVFTEAFF
TRBV20-1	few	.	TRBJ1-5	TGCAGTGGTCAGGGAAGGGGTCAGCCCCAGCATTTT	CSGQGRGQPQHF
TRBV27	many	TRBD1	TRBJ1-5	TGTGCCAGCAGTCGGACAGGGGGATATAGCAATCAGCCCCAGCATTTT	CASSRTGGYSNQPQHF
TRBV20-1	many	.	TRBJ1-5	TGCAGTGCGCATCCAGGAAGCAATCAGCCCCAGCATTTT	CSAHPGSNQPQHF
TRBV7-2	many	.	TRBJ2-1	TGTGCCAGCAGCTTGAGGCAGTTTCCCTACAATGAGCAGTTCTTC	CASSLRQFPYNEQFF
TRBV7-2	few	.	TRBJ2-2	TGTGCCAGCCCAATCGAAGCGGGCTCCAGCACCGGGGAGCTGGTTTTT	CASPIEAGSSTGELVF
TRBV10-1	.	TRBD2	TRBJ2-3	TGCGCCACCCGGGAGGGAAGCACAGATACGCAGTATTTT	CATREGSTDTQYF
TRBV24-1	few	.	TRBJ2-2	TGTGCCACCAGTGATACAGGCGACAACACCGGGGAGCTGTTTTTT	CATSDTGDNTGELFF
TRBV6-5	many	.	TRBJ1-3	TGTGCCAGCGGGGGACTACTGGGGGAAAACACCATATATTTT	CASGGLLGENTIYF